Detailed here is one TCR beta chain. Its antigen is unidentified. The sample belongs to a study of beta chain features in type 1 diabetes. Study-wide points: Patients' naive, central memory and regulatory TCRB repertoires appeared more alike than those of healthy donors. More deletions and fewer insertions at VDJ junctions were seen in type 1 diabetes patients.

Germline V lookup: CDR1 LNHDA, CDR2 SQIVND (reference sequence). The CDR3 sequence is 18 residues long. Losses at the gene ends were 4 bases for V and 4 bases for J; bases not matched to a gene: 8. Sequenced material consisted of expressed TCRB transcripts (all of the isolated RNA was reverse transcribed). It was found that naive, central memory and regulatory T cell samples averaged around 3.5 million reads. This table comes from immunoSEQ multiplex PCR, and its TCRdb copy is limited to in-frame clones, with some not included. The sample lists just under 150,000 clones; around 9.3% were seen once. The origin of this receptor is a man aged 18-30 years in good health. The rearrangement joins TRBV19 to TRBJ2-2, with 14 bases aligning to TRBD2. Source material: naive CD4+ T cells from blood. The CDR3 DNA sequence: TGTGCCAGTAGTAGCGGGACTAGCGGGGGTGTTCGCACCGGGGAGCTGTTTTTT. Translating it yields CASSSGTSGGVRTGELFF.